This record concerns one TCR beta chain sequence. Produced via immunoSEQ multiplex PCR; TCRdb's table is partial and in-frame only. The sample has 75,000 to 100,000 clones; under 90% are singletons. The CDR3 runs 13 residues. Looked up from germline, CDR1 is MNHEY and CDR2 is SMNVEV (reference sequence). With 3 bases removed from V and 5 bases from J, the gap between germline ends came to 8 bases. These data are taken from a study of OX40 agonist ivuxolimab in advanced cancers. The source was CD4+ or CD8+ T cells sorted from blood, collected in a trial of the OX40 agonist ivuxolimab. The sequence derives from an adult with an advanced solid tumor such as melanoma, head and neck, liver or kidney cancer. The V gene is TRBV27, the J gene TRBJ1-5, with a tentative D call TRBD1 (6 bases). CDR3 loop: CASSLGGDQPQHF. The DNA for the CDR3 is TGTGCCAGCAGTTTGGGGGGCGATCAGCCCCAGCATTTT.